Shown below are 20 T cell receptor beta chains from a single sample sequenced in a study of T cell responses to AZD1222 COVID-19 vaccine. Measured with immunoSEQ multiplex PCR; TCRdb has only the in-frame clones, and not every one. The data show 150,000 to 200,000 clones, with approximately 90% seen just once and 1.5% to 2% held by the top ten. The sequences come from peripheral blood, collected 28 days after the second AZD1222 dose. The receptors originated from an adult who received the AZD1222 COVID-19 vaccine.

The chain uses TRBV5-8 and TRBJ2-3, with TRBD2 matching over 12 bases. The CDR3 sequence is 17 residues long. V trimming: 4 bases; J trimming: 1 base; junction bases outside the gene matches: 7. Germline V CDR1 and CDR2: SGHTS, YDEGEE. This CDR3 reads CASSLRLAGARTDTQYF. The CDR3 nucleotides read TGTGCCAGCAGCCTGAGACTAGCGGGAGCGCGCACAGATACGCAGTATTTT. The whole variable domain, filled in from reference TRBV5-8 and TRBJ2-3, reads EAGVTQSPTHLIKTRGQQATLRCSPISGHTSVYWYQQALGLGLQFLLWYDEGEERNRGNFPPRFSGRQFPNYSSELNVNALELEDSALYLCASSLRLAGARTDTQYFGPGTRLTVL.

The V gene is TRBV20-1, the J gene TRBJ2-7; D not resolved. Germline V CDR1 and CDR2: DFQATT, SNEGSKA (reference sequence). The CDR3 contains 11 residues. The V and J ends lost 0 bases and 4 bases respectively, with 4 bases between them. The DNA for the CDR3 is TGCAGTGCTAGAGATGGGTACGAGCAGTACTTC. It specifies CSARDGYEQYF.

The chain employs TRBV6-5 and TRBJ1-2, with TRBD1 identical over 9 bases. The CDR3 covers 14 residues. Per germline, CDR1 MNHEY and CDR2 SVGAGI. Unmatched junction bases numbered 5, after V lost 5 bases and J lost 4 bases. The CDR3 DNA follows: TGTGCCAGCAGTACACAGGGGGCGATCTATGGCTACACCTTC. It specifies CASSTQGAIYGYTF.

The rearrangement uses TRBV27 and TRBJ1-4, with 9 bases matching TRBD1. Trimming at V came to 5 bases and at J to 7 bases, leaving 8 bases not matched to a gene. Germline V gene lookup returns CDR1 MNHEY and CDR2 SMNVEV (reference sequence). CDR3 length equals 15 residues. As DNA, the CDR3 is TGTGCCAGCAGTCTGTCGGGACAGGGAGGTGAAAAACTGTTTTTT. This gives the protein CASSLSGQGGEKLFF. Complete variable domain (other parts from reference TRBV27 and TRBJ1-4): EAQVTQNPRYLITVTGKKLTVTCSQNMNHEYMSWYRQDPGLGLRQIYYSMNVEVTDKGDVPEGYKVSRKEKRNFPLILESPSPNQTSLYFCASSLSGQGGEKLFFGSGTQLSVL.

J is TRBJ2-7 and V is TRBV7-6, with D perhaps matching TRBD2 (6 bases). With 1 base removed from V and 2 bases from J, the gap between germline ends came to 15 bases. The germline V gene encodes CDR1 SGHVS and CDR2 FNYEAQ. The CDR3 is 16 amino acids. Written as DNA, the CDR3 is TGTGCCAGCAGCTTAGGGAGGGCCGGGGCCACCTACGAGCAGTACTTC. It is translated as CASSLGRAGATYEQYF. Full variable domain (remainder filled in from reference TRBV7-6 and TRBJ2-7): GAGVSQSPRYKVTKRGQDVALRCDPISGHVSLYWYRQALGQGPEFLTYFNYEAQQDKSGLPNDRFSAERPEGSISTLTIQRTEQRDSAMYRCASSLGRAGATYEQYFGPGTRLTVT.

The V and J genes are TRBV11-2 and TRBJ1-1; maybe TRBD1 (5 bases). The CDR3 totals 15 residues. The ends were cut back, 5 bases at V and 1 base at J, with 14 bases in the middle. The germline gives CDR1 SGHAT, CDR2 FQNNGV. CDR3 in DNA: TGTGCCAGCAGCCTAAGTGGGAGGGGGAACACTGAAGCTTTCTTT. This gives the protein CASSLSGRGNTEAFF.

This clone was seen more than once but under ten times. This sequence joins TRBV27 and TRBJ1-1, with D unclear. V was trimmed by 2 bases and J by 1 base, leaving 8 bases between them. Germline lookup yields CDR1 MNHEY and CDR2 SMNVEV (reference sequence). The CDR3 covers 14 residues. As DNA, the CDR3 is TGTGCCAGCAGTTTACTCGGAGCGAACACTGAAGCTTTCTTT. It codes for CASSLLGANTEAFF.

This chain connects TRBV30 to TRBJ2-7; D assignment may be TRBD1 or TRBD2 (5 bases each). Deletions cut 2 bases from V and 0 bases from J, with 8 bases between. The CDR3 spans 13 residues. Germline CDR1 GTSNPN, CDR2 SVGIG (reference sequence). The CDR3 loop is CAWSSGASYEQYF. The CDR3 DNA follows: TGTGCCTGGAGTTCCGGGGCCTCCTACGAGCAGTACTTC.

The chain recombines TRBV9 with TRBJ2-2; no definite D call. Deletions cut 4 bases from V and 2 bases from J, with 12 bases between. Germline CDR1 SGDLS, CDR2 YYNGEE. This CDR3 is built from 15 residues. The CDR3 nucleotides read TGTGCCAGCAGCTCAACCGACACAAACACCGGGGAGCTGTTTTTT. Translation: CASSSTDTNTGELFF.

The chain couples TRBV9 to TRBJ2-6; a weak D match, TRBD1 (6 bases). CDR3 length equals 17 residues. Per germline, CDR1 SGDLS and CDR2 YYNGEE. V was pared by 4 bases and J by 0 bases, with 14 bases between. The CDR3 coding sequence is TGTGCCAGCAGCTCGAGGGGGTCTGTCTCTGGGGCCAACGTCCTGACTTTC. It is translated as CASSSRGSVSGANVLTF.

In DNA, the CDR3 is TGTGCCAGTAGTGCGAGACTAATCACAGATACGCAGTATTTT. Its translation is CASSARLITDTQYF. This chain uses TRBV19 with TRBJ2-3; a possible D gene is TRBD2 (5 bases). Germline lookup yields CDR1 LNHDA and CDR2 SQIVND (reference sequence). V was pared by 5 bases and J by 2 bases, with 11 bases between. This CDR3 has 14 residues.

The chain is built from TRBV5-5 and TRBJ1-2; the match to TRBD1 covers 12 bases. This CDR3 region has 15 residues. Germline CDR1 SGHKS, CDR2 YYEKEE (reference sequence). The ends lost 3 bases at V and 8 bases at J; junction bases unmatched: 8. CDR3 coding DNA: TGTGCCAGCAGCTCTCCGGGACAGGGGGCGCGCGGCTACACCTTC. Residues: CASSSPGQGARGYTF.

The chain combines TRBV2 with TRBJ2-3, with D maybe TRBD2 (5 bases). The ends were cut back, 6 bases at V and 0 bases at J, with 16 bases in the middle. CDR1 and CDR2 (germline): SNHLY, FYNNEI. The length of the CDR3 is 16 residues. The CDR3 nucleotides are TGTGCCAGCAGCGCCCGTTTAGCGAGGAGCACAGATACGCAGTATTTT. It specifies CASSARLARSTDTQYF. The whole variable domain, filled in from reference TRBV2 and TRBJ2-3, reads EPEVTQTPSHQVTQMGQEVILRCVPISNHLYFYWYRQILGQKVEFLVSFYNNEISEKSEIFDDQFSVERPDGSNFTLKIRSTKLEDSAMYFCASSARLARSTDTQYFGPGTRLTVL.

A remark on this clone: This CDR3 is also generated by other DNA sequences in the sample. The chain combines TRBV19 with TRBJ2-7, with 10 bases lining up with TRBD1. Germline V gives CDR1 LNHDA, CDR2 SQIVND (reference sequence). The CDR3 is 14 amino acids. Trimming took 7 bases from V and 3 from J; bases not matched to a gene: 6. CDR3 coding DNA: TGTGCCAGTACCCCGACAGGGGGCTTCTACGAGCAGTACTTC. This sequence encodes CASTPTGGFYEQYF.

CDR3 protein: CASRQGHSNQPQHF. DNA of the CDR3: TGTGCCAGCCGACAGGGGCATAGCAATCAGCCCCAGCATTTT. V is TRBV2 and J is TRBJ1-5; 8 bases fit TRBD1. Germline lookup yields CDR1 SNHLY and CDR2 FYNNEI. V dropped 8 bases and J dropped 0; count of bases not matched to a gene: 3. This CDR3 region has 14 residues.

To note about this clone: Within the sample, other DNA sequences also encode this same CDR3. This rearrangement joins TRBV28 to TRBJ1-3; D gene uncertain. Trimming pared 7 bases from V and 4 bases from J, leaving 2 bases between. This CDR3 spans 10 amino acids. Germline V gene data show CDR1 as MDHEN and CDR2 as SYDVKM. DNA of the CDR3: TGTGCCAGCACCGGAAACACCATATATTTT. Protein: CASTGNTIYF.

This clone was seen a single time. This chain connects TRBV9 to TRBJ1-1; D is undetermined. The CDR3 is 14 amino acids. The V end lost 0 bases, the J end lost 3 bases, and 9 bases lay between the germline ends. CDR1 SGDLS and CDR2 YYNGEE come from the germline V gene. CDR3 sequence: CASSVAWGYTEAFF. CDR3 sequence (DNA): TGTGCCAGCAGCGTAGCTTGGGGATACACTGAAGCTTTCTTT.

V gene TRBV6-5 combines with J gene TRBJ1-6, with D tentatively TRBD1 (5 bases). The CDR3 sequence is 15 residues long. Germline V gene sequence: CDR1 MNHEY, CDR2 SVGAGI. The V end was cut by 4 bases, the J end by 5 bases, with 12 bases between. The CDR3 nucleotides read TGTGCCAGCAGTTCCAGACAGACTGATAATTCACCCCTCCACTTT. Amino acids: CASSSRQTDNSPLHF.

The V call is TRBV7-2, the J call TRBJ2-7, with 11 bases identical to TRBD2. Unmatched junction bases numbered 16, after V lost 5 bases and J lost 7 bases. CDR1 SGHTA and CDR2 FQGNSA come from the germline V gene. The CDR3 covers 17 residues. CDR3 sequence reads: CASSPTSGEWISGEQYF. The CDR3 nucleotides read TGTGCCAGCAGCCCGACTAGCGGGGAATGGATATCGGGGGAGCAGTACTTC. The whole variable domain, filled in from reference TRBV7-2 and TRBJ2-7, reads GAGVSQSPSNKVTEKGKDVELRCDPISGHTALYWYRQSLGQGLEFLIYFQGNSAPDKSGLPSDRFSAERTGGSVSTLTIQRTQQEDSAVYLCASSPTSGEWISGEQYFGPGTRLTVT.

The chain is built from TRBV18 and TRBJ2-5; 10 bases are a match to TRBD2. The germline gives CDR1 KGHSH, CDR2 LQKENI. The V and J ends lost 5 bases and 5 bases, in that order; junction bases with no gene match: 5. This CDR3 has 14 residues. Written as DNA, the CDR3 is TGTGCCAGCTCAGCTAGCGGGAGTGGGGAGACCCAGTACTTC. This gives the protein CASSASGSGETQYF.